These T cell receptor beta chains were read from a single sample in a study of blood T cell repertoires in COVID-19. The method was immunoSEQ multiplex PCR; TCRdb's version includes in-frame clones alone and lacks a portion of them. There are around 170,000 clones in the sample; roughly four fifths occur only once, and over 9.5% lies in the top ten. Sequencing used PBMCs or T cells enriched from blood (not recorded which). These receptors originate from a man in his fifties or sixties who had recovered from COVID-19. Both conserved end residues are part of each CDR3. The size entry is marked missing in some rows and otherwise reads once, few, many or a size class.

clone_size,v_call,j_call,cdr3_aa
.,TRBV29-1,TRBJ1-3,CSVVDSGNTIYF
.,TRBV20-1,TRBJ2-7,CSASRRASHSEQYF
.,TRBV10-3,TRBJ1-5,CAISEVQNQPQHF
.,TRBV14,TRBJ1-3,CASRQAGNTIYF
.,TRBV11-3,TRBJ1-6,CASSLYPTGRGWGSPLHF
.,TRBV28,TRBJ1-2,CASTLDREYGYTF
many,TRBV6-6,TRBJ1-4,CASSNPGQGYEKLFF
once,TRBV27,TRBJ1-2,CASSLDRDNGYTF
.,TRBV25-1,TRBJ1-4,CASSLRVEGEKLFF
.,TRBV4-2,TRBJ1-5,CASSHLSGQNSNQPQHF
.,TRBV19,TRBJ1-5,CASRPQENSNQPQHF
once,TRBV11-2,TRBJ2-1,CASSPETSPNEQFF
.,TRBV6-4,TRBJ1-2,CASSVGGSYGYTF
once,TRBV28,TRBJ2-7,CASSLGQSYEQYF
.,TRBV29-1,TRBJ1-1,CSVERQENTEAFF
.,TRBV4-3,TRBJ1-1,CASSQVLGSTEAFF
few,TRBV6-5,TRBJ1-6,CASRNPRVPLHF